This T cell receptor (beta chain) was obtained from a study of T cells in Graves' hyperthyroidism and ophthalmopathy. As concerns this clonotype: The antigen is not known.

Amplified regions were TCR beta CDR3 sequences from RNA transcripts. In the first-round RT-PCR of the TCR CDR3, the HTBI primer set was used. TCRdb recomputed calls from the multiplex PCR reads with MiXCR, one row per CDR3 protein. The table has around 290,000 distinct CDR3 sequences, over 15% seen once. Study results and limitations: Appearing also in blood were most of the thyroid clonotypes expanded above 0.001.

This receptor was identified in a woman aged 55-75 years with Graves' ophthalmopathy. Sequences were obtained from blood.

The CDR3 sequence is CSASRQGAGNEQFF. CDR3 nucleotide sequence: TGCAGTGCTAGTAGACAGGGGGCTGGAAATGAGCAGTTCTTC. This sequence joins TRBV20-1 and TRBJ2-1; 10 bases match TRBD1. This CDR3 is 14 amino acids long. Germline V gene sequence: CDR1 DFQATT, CDR2 SNEGSKA (reference sequence). The J segment lost 7 bases and the V segment lost 3 bases, leaving 6 bases of the junction unmatched.